This TCR beta chain comes out of a study of cytomegalovirus exposure and HLA in healthy donors. Study as a whole: Sequencing of 180 million or so T cells in an earlier analysis found around 100 million unique TCR beta sequences.

In the case of this clone: Its antigen is unknown. The junction departs from the called germline gene at one end, perhaps through a read error.

The PCR ran on 60 Vbeta and 13 Jbeta primers. The data were produced by immunoSEQ multiplex PCR, yet TCRdb's version contains in-frame clones alone and is incomplete. The table lists over 200,000 clones, just under 85% of them singletons. The CDR3 runs 12 residues. CDR1 is SGHTA and CDR2 is FQGTGA in the germline V gene. Study-level points and caveats: Presence/absence analyses assumed roughly uniform sequencing depth across donors, which may not hold.

Source material: PBMCs. This receptor was obtained from a woman in her 40s in good health and CMV-seronegative. The V and J genes are TRBV7-3 and TRBJ1-6; D is ambiguous. The CDR3 DNA is TGTGCCAGCAGCTCCGGTAATCCACCCCTCCACTTT. This gives the protein CASSSGNPPLHF.